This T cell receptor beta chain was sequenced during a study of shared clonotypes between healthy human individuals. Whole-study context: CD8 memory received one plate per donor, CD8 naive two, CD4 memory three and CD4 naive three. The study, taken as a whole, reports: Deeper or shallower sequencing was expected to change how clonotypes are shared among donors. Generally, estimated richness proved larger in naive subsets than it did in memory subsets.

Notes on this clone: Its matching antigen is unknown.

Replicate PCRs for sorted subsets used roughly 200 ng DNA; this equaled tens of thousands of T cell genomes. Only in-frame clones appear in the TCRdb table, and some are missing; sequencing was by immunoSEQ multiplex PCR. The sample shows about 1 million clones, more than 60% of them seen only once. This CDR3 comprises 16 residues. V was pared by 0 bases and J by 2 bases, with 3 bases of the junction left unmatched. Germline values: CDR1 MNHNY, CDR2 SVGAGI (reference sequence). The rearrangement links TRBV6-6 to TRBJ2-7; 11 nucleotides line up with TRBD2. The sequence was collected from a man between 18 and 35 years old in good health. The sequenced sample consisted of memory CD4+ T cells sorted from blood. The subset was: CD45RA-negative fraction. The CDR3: CASSYSGLAVAYEQYF. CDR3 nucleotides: TGTGCCAGCAGTTACTCGGGACTAGCGGTAGCCTACGAGCAGTACTTC.